These T cell receptor beta chains were read from a single sample in a study of CD8 T cells in ankylosing spondylitis. TCRdb called the 5' RACE reads again in MiXCR, with one record for every CDR3 protein. The table lists over 110,000 distinct CDR3 sequences, roughly 8.3% of them singletons, with under 7.5% in the top ten. What was sequenced was synovial fluid, either unsorted or a sorted T cell fraction (not recorded which). These receptors all stem from a male donor with ankylosing spondylitis. CDR3s include the opening cysteine and the closing phenylalanine or tryptophan. A D gene is named only where the DNA matches it firmly. Some rows have no size entry. The others give once, few or many, or a class for an expanded clone.

cdr3_nt cdr3_aa d_call j_call v_call clone_size
TGTGCCAGCAGGGGGTTCACTGAAGCTTTCTTT CASRGFTEAFF - TRBJ1-1 TRBV7-9 few
TGTGCCACCAGTGGGGGGAGTCTCACTGAAGCTTTCTTT CATSGGSLTEAFF - TRBJ1-1 TRBV24-1 -
TGTGCTAGCAGCTTATCCGAGAACACTGAAGCTTTCTTT CASSLSENTEAFF - TRBJ1-1 TRBV7-7 many
TGCAGCGTTGTGGCGGGAGGGCAGACAGATACGCAGTATTTT CSVVAGGQTDTQYF TRBD2 TRBJ2-3 TRBV29-1 few
TGCGACAGCAGCCAAGGAGATAGCACAGATACGCAGTATTTT CDSSQGDSTDTQYF - TRBJ2-3 TRBV4-3 -
TGTGCCAGCAGCAATGCTTCACCCCTCCACTTT CASSNASPLHF - TRBJ1-6 TRBV21-1 many
TGCGCCAGCAATTGGGCAGGGGCCTACAATGAGCAGTTCTTC CASNWAGAYNEQFF - TRBJ2-1 TRBV5-1 -
TGTGCCAGCAGCTTAGTGGCAGGGGGCGGAAACACCATATATTTT CASSLVAGGGNTIYF TRBD1 TRBJ1-3 TRBV7-8 many
TGTGCCAGCTCACTGGGACAGGAAGAAAAACTGTTTTTT CASSLGQEEKLFF TRBD1 TRBJ1-4 TRBV18 many
TGCAGTGCTAGAGTTCCGGACGCCACCTACAATGAGCAGTTCTTC CSARVPDATYNEQFF - TRBJ2-1 TRBV20-1 many
TGTGCTAGTGGTTTGGTCCCCGATGGCACGCTAAACACCGGGGAGCTGTTTTTT CASGLVPDGTLNTGELFF - TRBJ2-2 TRBV12-5 few
TGTGCCTGGAGTGGCCGGGACAACACTGAAGCTTTCTTT CAWSGRDNTEAFF - TRBJ1-1 TRBV30 -
TGTGCCAGCCGGCGATTCCCTCCCGGGCCCCAAGAGACCCAGTACTTC CASRRFPPGPQETQYF - TRBJ2-5 TRBV6-1 -
TGTGCCAGCAGCCTCATCCAGCGCGAGCAGTACTTC CASSLIQREQYF - TRBJ2-7 TRBV7-2 many
TGCGCCAGCAGCCGCGATCCGGGACTAGCGGGGTACGAGCAGTACTTC CASSRDPGLAGYEQYF TRBD2 TRBJ2-7 TRBV4-1 many
TGTGCCAGCAGCCAACAACTTGGACTAGCGGGGTTGGGTAAGACCCAGTACTTC CASSQQLGLAGLGKTQYF TRBD2 TRBJ2-5 TRBV4-2 few
TGCAGTGCTAGAGATGTGGGGGCCTTGAGCTACGAGCAGTACTTC CSARDVGALSYEQYF - TRBJ2-7 TRBV20-1 few
TGTGCCACCAGTGACACAGGGGGGGGCGGGAGAAGGAAGTACAATGAGCAGTTCTTC CATSDTGGGGRRKYNEQFF - TRBJ2-1 TRBV24-1 many
TGCAGTGCTAGAGATCTTGGGCAGGACTACAATGAGCAGTTCTTC CSARDLGQDYNEQFF - TRBJ2-1 TRBV20-1 many
TGTGCCAGCAGTTTGTCACTAGCGTCCTCCGAGCAGTACTTC CASSLSLASSEQYF TRBD2 TRBJ2-7 TRBV27 few
TGTGCCAGCAGCTTAAACCCCCCGGGACTAGCTAATCAAGAGACCCAGTACTTC CASSLNPPGLANQETQYF TRBD2 TRBJ2-5 TRBV7-3 many
TGTGCCATCACCGGGACTAGCGGGGGTGAGCAGTTCTTC CAITGTSGGEQFF TRBD2 TRBJ2-1 TRBV10-3 many
TGTGCCAGCAAGGCTTGGCGGACAAGCTCCTACAATGAGCAGTTCTTC CASKAWRTSSYNEQFF - TRBJ2-1 TRBV6-1 -